Following are 10 T cell receptor beta chains from one sample sequenced in a study of T cell responses to AZD1222 COVID-19 vaccine. Using immunoSEQ multiplex PCR, the repertoire was profiled, and TCRdb retains in-frame clones only, with some absent. The sample records about 100,000 clones, approximately 92% being singletons. Here the sequenced sample was peripheral blood, taken 28 days after the second AZD1222 dose. These receptors originate from an adult who received the AZD1222 COVID-19 vaccine.

The CDR3 is CASSEGLAGDSYNEQFF. CDR3 in DNA: TGCGCCAGCAGTGAGGGACTAGCGGGAGACTCCTACAATGAGCAGTTCTTC. The rearrangement uses TRBV10-1 and TRBJ2-1; 13 positions agree with TRBD2. This CDR3 has 17 residues. The V gene's germline CDR1 is WNHNN and CDR2 SYGVQD (reference sequence). J lost 0 bases, V lost 2 bases, and 1 base had no gene match.

This sequence joins TRBV29-1 and TRBJ1-1; D gene uncertain. The CDR3 contains 13 residues. The ends were cut back, 7 bases at V and 3 bases at J, with 15 bases in the middle. Germline V gene data show CDR1 as SQVTM and CDR2 as ANQGSEA. The CDR3 sequence: CSARTQEDTEAFF. CDR3 bases: TGCAGCGCCCGGACTCAGGAAGACACTGAAGCTTTCTTT.

The V gene is TRBV15, the J gene TRBJ1-1, with a weak D call TRBD1 (5 bases). CDR1 is LNHNV and CDR2 is YYDKDF in the germline V gene (reference sequence). Trimming cost V 1 base and J 0 bases, with 12 bases left between them. The CDR3 has 16 amino acids. The CDR3 DNA follows: TGTGCCACCAGCAGAGGATCGGGACGGATGAACACTGAAGCTTTCTTT. As protein: CATSRGSGRMNTEAFF.

The count of this clone is one. This chain links TRBV11-3 with TRBJ1-3; D gene unclear. V was clipped by 0 bases and J by 3 bases, with 9 bases between them. Germline loops: CDR1 SGHNT, CDR2 YENEEA. The CDR3 has 15 amino acids. The CDR3 nucleotides read TGTGCCAGCAGCTTAGATGGGCGGATTGGAAACACCATATATTTT. As protein: CASSLDGRIGNTIYF.

The CDR3 reads CASRGPGYEQYF. CDR3 coding DNA: TGCGCCAGCAGGGGACCCGGGTACGAGCAGTACTTC. The chain is built from TRBV5-1 and TRBJ2-7; tentatively, D is TRBD1 or TRBD2 (5 bases each). Trimming shortened V by 5 bases and J by 4 bases, and 10 bases separated the two germline ends. The CDR3 has 12 amino acids. In germline, CDR1 is SGHRS, CDR2 YFSETQ.

The gene calls are TRBV18 and TRBJ1-1; D perhaps matches TRBD1 (6 bases). V lost 3 bases, J lost 3 bases, and 14 bases lay in between. The CDR3 has 15 amino acids. Germline V gene data show CDR1 as KGHSH and CDR2 as LQKENI. The chain's CDR3 is CASSPSTGGDTEAFF. CDR3 nucleotide sequence: TGTGCCAGCTCACCCTCGACAGGAGGGGACACTGAAGCTTTCTTT.

In regard to this clone: Other DNA variants within this sample encode the same CDR3. The chain employs TRBV3-1 (or the pseudogene TRBV3-2) and TRBJ1-1, with a weak D call TRBD1 (5 bases). Trimming removed 3 bases from V and 1 base from J, with 6 bases in between. The CDR3 spans 13 residues. Germline-derived CDR1 and CDR2 are LGHDT and YNNKEL (reference sequence). The CDR3 sequence is CASSQGGNTEAFF. The CDR3 nucleotides are TGTGCCAGCAGCCAGGGGGGGAACACTGAAGCTTTCTTT.

Comment on this clone: Other DNA sequences within the sample encode an identical CDR3. The rearrangement joins TRBV6-2 or TRBV6-3 to TRBJ2-7; no clear D gene. There are 13 residues in the CDR3. CDR1 and CDR2 from the germline V gene are MNHEY and SVGEGT. Deletions cut 6 bases from V and 5 bases from J, with 14 bases between. CDR3 region: CASSPIVPHEQYF. In DNA, the CDR3 is TGTGCCAGCAGCCCCATAGTGCCCCACGAGCAGTACTTC.

The chain has TRBV7-3 and TRBJ2-1; 9 nucleotides agree with TRBD1. V trimming: 1 base; J trimming: 7 bases; junction bases outside the gene matches: 5. The CDR3 has 15 amino acids. Looked up from germline, CDR1 is SGHTA and CDR2 is FQGTGA. The CDR3 sequence: CASSLSRDRVNEQFF. In nucleotides, the CDR3 is TGTGCCAGCAGCTTAAGTCGGGACAGGGTGAATGAGCAGTTCTTC.

V gene TRBV6-1 combines with J gene TRBJ1-2; a possible D gene is TRBD1 (5 bases). V was pared by 2 bases and J by 2 bases, with 6 bases between. From germline, CDR1 is MNHNS and CDR2 SASEGT. The length of the CDR3 is 13 residues. The CDR3 loop is CASSEKGNYGYTF. The CDR3 DNA sequence: TGTGCCAGCAGTGAAAAGGGGAACTATGGCTACACCTTC.